One and the same sample provided the 12 T cell receptor beta chains below, sequenced in a study of blood T cell repertoires in COVID-19. The assay was immunoSEQ multiplex PCR, and TCRdb's table has in-frame clones only and misses some. The table lists tens of thousands of clones, approximately 84% of them singletons, with approximately 6% in the top ten. The sample comprised peripheral blood. These receptors were obtained from an older man with COVID-19, enrolled during active disease.

The chain carries TRBV5-1 and TRBJ2-2; TRBD2 matches 11 bases. The CDR3 has 17 amino acids. CDR1 SGHRS and CDR2 YFSETQ come from the germline V gene. Trimming took 2 bases from V and 5 from J; bases not matched to a gene: 8. CDR3 in amino acids: CASSLLTSGGLTGELFF. As DNA, the CDR3 is TGCGCCAGCAGCTTACTTACTAGCGGGGGTCTTACCGGGGAGCTGTTTTTT.

The chain combines TRBV7-2 with TRBJ2-7, with a tentative D call TRBD2 (6 bases). The CDR3 extends over 16 amino acids. V lost 2 bases, J lost 2 bases, and 16 bases lay in between. CDR1 SGHTA and CDR2 FQGNSA come from the germline V gene. The CDR3 sequence: CASSLSGLLQAYEQYF. The CDR3, as DNA: TGTGCCAGCAGCTTAAGCGGGCTCCTTCAAGCCTACGAGCAGTACTTC.

This sequence joins TRBV28 and TRBJ1-5, with D perhaps matching TRBD1 (5 bases). CDR3 length: 15 amino acids. Germline V gives CDR1 MDHEN, CDR2 SYDVKM. Between the trimmed V and J ends, which lost 6 bases and 2 bases, there was a span of 14 bases. The CDR3 loop reads CASSSSRGGNQPQHF. The CDR3, as DNA: TGTGCCAGCAGCTCCAGTAGGGGTGGCAATCAGCCCCAGCATTTT.

This chain connects TRBV7-2 to TRBJ2-3, with 7 bases fitting TRBD1. Looked up from germline, CDR1 is SGHTA and CDR2 is FQGNSA. The CDR3 loop spans 13 amino acids. The V and J ends lost 8 bases and 5 bases, in that order; junction bases with no gene match: 7. As DNA, the CDR3 is TGTGCCAGCGAGGACAGGTTCGGAGATACGCAGTATTTT. Translating it yields CASEDRFGDTQYF. Drawing the rest from reference TRBV7-2 and TRBJ2-3, the complete variable domain is GAGVSQSPSNKVTEKGKDVELRCDPISGHTALYWYRQSLGQGLEFLIYFQGNSAPDKSGLPSDRFSAERTGGSVSTLTIQRTQQEDSAVYLCASEDRFGDTQYFGPGTRLTVL.

V usage is TRBV28 and J usage is TRBJ1-5; D is possibly TRBD1 (6 bases). V was shortened by 2 bases and J by 2 bases, with 10 bases between the two germline ends. CDR3 length: 15 residues. Looked up from germline, CDR1 is MDHEN and CDR2 is SYDVKM. Here the CDR3 DNA reads TGTGCCAGCAGTTTACTCAGGGGAGGCAATCAGCCCCAGCATTTT. This encodes CASSLLRGGNQPQHF.

J is TRBJ1-2 and V is TRBV6-5, with 9 bases identical to TRBD1. The CDR3 totals 14 residues. The germline CDR1 and CDR2 sequences are MNHEY and SVGAGI. V trimming: 6 bases; J trimming: 8 bases; junction bases outside the gene matches: 10. The CDR3 DNA reads TGTGCCAGCAGACCACAGGGGGCGCAGCAGGGCTACACCTTC. Translation: CASRPQGAQQGYTF.

The table lists this clone with a few counts. The J gene is TRBJ1-2, the V gene TRBV4-1; 11 nucleotides agree with TRBD1. The germline gives CDR1 MGHRA, CDR2 YSYEKL. V dropped 4 bases and J dropped 5; count of bases not matched to a gene: 6. The CDR3 runs 15 residues. In DNA, the CDR3 is TGCGCCAGCAGCCTTGGACAGGGGGCGGGATATGGCTACACCTTC. Residues: CASSLGQGAGYGYTF.

J is TRBJ1-6 and V is TRBV21-1. TRBV21-1 is a known pseudogene. The CDR3 has 14 residues. CDR3 residues: CASMRGSKVAPLHF. The DNA of the CDR3 is TGTGCCAGCATGCGCGGCTCAAAGGTTGCACCCCTCCACTTT.

The chain employs TRBV6-5 and TRBJ1-2, with 9 bases that match TRBD1. V lost 7 bases and J lost 5; bases outside the gene matches: 11. The CDR3 extends over 15 amino acids. Germline V gene sequence: CDR1 MNHEY, CDR2 SVGAGI. The CDR3 region is CASILHRDRVYGYTF. CDR3 bases: TGTGCCAGCATCCTTCACAGGGACAGGGTATATGGCTACACCTTC.

The V and J genes are TRBV11-1 and TRBJ2-3, with 8 bases fitting TRBD1. In germline, CDR1 is SGHAT, CDR2 FQDESV (reference sequence). The trim removed 5 bases at V and 5 bases at J, leaving 9 bases unmatched. The CDR3 sequence is 15 residues long. CDR3: CASSPRRGLQDTQYF. The CDR3 DNA reads as TGTGCCAGCAGCCCCCGCAGGGGGCTGCAAGATACGCAGTATTTT.

This clone was observed a single time. The V and J genes are TRBV12-3 or TRBV12-4 and TRBJ2-7; D not certain. The germline V and J ends were trimmed by 1 base and 4 bases, with 5 bases remaining between them. The CDR3 totals 12 residues. The CDR3 DNA reads as TGTGCCAGCAGTTTAGTGGCATACGAGCAGTACTTC. This sequence encodes CASSLVAYEQYF.

The genes are TRBV24-1 and TRBJ2-3; TRBD2 aligns across 10 bases. The CDR3 runs 15 residues. From germline, CDR1 is KGHDR and CDR2 SFDVKD. V dropped 5 bases and J dropped 5; count of bases not matched to a gene: 6. The CDR3 protein is CATSAASGRRDTQYF. The CDR3 DNA sequence: TGTGCCACCAGTGCGGCTAGCGGGAGAAGAGATACGCAGTATTTT.